Each of the 3 T cell receptor beta chains below was sequenced from the same sample in a study of STAT3 mutations in large granular lymphocyte leukemia. Study-wide results and limits: Every T-LGLL patient had at least one immunodominant TCRbeta clonotype.

No cognate antigen is known for these TCRs. Data came from immunoSEQ multiplex PCR; TCRdb stores just in-frame clones and leaves some out. Here the sample spans 25,000 to 30,000 clones, 60% to 85% being singletons. The sequencing input was peripheral blood mononuclear cells. The receptors derive from a woman between 45 and 65 years old with T-cell large granular lymphocyte leukemia. Some clones in this sample may be carry-over from other donors' samples.

This clone was found a few times. This chain uses TRBV7-2 with TRBJ2-7; 8 bases align to TRBD2. Trimming cost V 4 bases and J 1 base; bases outside gene matches: 9. Per the germline V gene, CDR1 is SGHTA and CDR2 is FQGNSA. The CDR3 length is 16 residues. The CDR3 nucleotides read TGTGCCAGCAGCTCCCCGCCGGGCGGGGGGTCCTACGAGCAGTACTTC. Translation gives CASSSPPGGGSYEQYF.

The CDR3 DNA reads TGTGCCATCCTCCACTCCGGGTCCCATAGCAATCAGCCCCAGCATTTT. Translating gives CAILHSGSHSNQPQHF. V gene TRBV28 combines with J gene TRBJ1-5; no clear D. The CDR3 runs 16 residues. Per germline, CDR1 MDHEN and CDR2 SYDVKM. Trimming stripped 10 bases from V and 0 bases from J, with 19 bases between.

The chain joins TRBV4-3 to TRBJ2-3; 7 positions agree with TRBD2. V trimming: 1 base; J trimming: 1 base; junction bases outside the gene matches: 8. The CDR3 has 17 amino acids. Germline CDR1 is LGHNA and CDR2 is YSLEER. CDR3 protein: CASSQAGNLAGTDTQYF. Written as DNA, the CDR3 is TGCGCCAGCAGCCAAGCTGGAAACCTAGCGGGCACAGATACGCAGTATTTT.